A selection of T cell receptor beta chains follows, all from one sample in a study of blood T cells in healthy people across ages. TCRdb processed the 5' RACE reads anew with MiXCR; each CDR3 protein has one entry. In the table there are roughly 800,000 distinct CDR3 sequences, just under 25% of which are singletons. These same records also appear under a second study, on T cells of mothers and their children.

Sequencing was carried out using blood. The receptors originated from a boy aged 10-17 years in good health. Both conserved end residues are part of each CDR3. The D gene is left open where the match is weak. Where a row states a size, it is once, few, many or the class of an expanded clone; other rows omit it.

D gene | J gene | clone size | V gene | CDR3 length | CDR3 DNA | CDR3 protein
- | TRBJ2-7 | - | TRBV7-8 | 15 | TGTGCCAGCAGCCCGGGGGCTAGCGCTGCCTACGAGCAGTACTTC | CASSPGASAAYEQYF
- | TRBJ1-5 | - | TRBV3-1 | 16 | TGTGCCAGCAGCCAAGATCCCTCGACACCCGGAGCCCCCCAGCATTTT | CASSQDPSTPGAPQHF
- | TRBJ2-6 | - | TRBV9 | 14 | TGTGCCAGCGGGGAGGATGGTGGGGCCAACGTCCTGACTTTC | CASGEDGGANVLTF
- | TRBJ2-7 | few | TRBV5-1 | 16 | TGCGCCAGCAGCCCGGGGCTAGCGTCCAGCTCCTACGAGCAGTACTTC | CASSPGLASSSYEQYF
- | TRBJ1-4 | few | TRBV29-1 | 13 | TGCAGCGTTGAAGATCAGAGGGGCGAAAAACTGTTTTTT | CSVEDQRGEKLFF
TRBD1 | TRBJ1-1 | - | TRBV11-2 | 17 | TGTGCCAGCAGCTTGTGGTCCAAACGGACAGGGGGCTCCGAAGCTTTCTTT | CASSLWSKRTGGSEAFF
- | TRBJ1-6 | - | TRBV27 | 12 | TGTGCCAGCAGAGTCGGTGGTTCACCCCTCCACTTT | CASRVGGSPLHF
- | TRBJ1-6 | - | TRBV7-9 | 15 | TGTGCCAGCAGCCTCCCAGGGGCTATTGATTCACCCCTCCACTTT | CASSLPGAIDSPLHF
- | TRBJ2-2 | - | TRBV9 | 15 | TGTGCCAGCAGCGACCTGACCAAAAACACCGGGGAGCTGTTTTTT | CASSDLTKNTGELFF
- | TRBJ2-7 | few | TRBV14 | 12 | TGTGCCAGCAGCGCGGGGTTCTACGAGCAGTACTTC | CASSAGFYEQYF
- | TRBJ2-1 | few | TRBV4-1 | 14 | TGCGCCAGCAGCCCGGACCCATCCCACAATGAGCAGTTCTTC | CASSPDPSHNEQFF
- | TRBJ2-3 | - | TRBV20-1 | 15 | TGCAGTGCTAGAGATATCGGGGGCGGCACAGATACGCAGTATTTT | CSARDIGGGTDTQYF
- | TRBJ1-1 | many | TRBV5-1 | 13 | TGTGCCAGCAGCTTAGGGATGAACACTGAAGCTTTCTTT | CASSLGMNTEAFF
- | TRBJ2-5 | few | TRBV6-6 | 16 | TGTGCCAGCAGTCAACCCTTGACGGATAGCCAAGAGACCCAGTACTTC | CASSQPLTDSQETQYF
- | TRBJ1-2 | - | TRBV7-9 | 14 | TGTGCCAGCAGCCCCCGGGACAACCCCTATGGCTACACCTTC | CASSPRDNPYGYTF
- | TRBJ2-5 | - | TRBV2 | 14 | TGTGCCAGCAGTGAGCGCGAGGTTTCCGAGACCCAGTACTTC | CASSEREVSETQYF
- | TRBJ2-7 | - | TRBV12-3/TRBV12-4 | 12 | TGTGCCAGCAGTTATGGGCATCCCGAGCAGTACTTC | CASSYGHPEQYF
- | TRBJ1-1 | - | TRBV14 | 13 | TGTGCCAGCAGCTGGAACGGGAACACTGAAGCTTTCTTT | CASSWNGNTEAFF
- | TRBJ2-7 | few | TRBV18 | 17 | TGTGCCAGCTCACCAACAGTCGGGGCGGAGGGACCCTACGAGCAGTACTTC | CASSPTVGAEGPYEQYF
- | TRBJ1-2 | - | TRBV29-1 | 14 | TGCAGCGTTGAAGATCAGTTTGAGGGGTATGGCTACACCTTC | CSVEDQFEGYGYTF
TRBD1 | TRBJ2-5 | few | TRBV9 | 15 | TGTGCCAGCAGCGTAGTAGGACAGGGGCAAGAGACCCAGTACTTC | CASSVVGQGQETQYF
TRBD2 | TRBJ2-1 | - | TRBV20-1 | 13 | TGCAGTGCTGAGCGGGGGGGGTACAATGAGCAGTTCTTC | CSAERGGYNEQFF
TRBD2 | TRBJ2-3 | - | TRBV12-3/TRBV12-4 | 15 | TGTGCCAGCAGTTTAAGCGGGGTTGGCACAGATGCGCAGTATTTT | CASSLSGVGTDAQYF
TRBD2 | TRBJ2-1 | - | TRBV2 | 16 | TGTGCCAGCAGTGATCGGTCCAGCGGGGGTACAAATGAGCAGTTCTTC | CASSDRSSGGTNEQFF
TRBD2 | TRBJ2-5 | few | TRBV11-2 | 16 | TGTGCCAGCAGCCCAGGACTAGCGGGAGTGGAGGAGACCCAGTACTTC | CASSPGLAGVEETQYF
- | TRBJ1-2 | - | TRBV29-1 | 11 | TGCAGCGTGAAGACGGCAGGTGGCTACACCTTC | CSVKTAGGYTF
TRBD2 | TRBJ2-5 | few | TRBV12-5 | 16 | TGTGCTAGTGGTTTGGGGGTAGCGGGAGATGAAGAGACCCAGTACTTC | CASGLGVAGDEETQYF
TRBD1 | TRBJ2-7 | - | TRBV27 | 17 | TGTGCCAGCAGTTTAAGGATGATGGGACAGGGTCCCTACGAGCAGTACTTC | CASSLRMMGQGPYEQYF
TRBD1 | TRBJ2-7 | - | TRBV7-3 | 15 | TGTGCCAGCAGCCCGAATACAGGGGATTCCTACGAGCAGTACTTC | CASSPNTGDSYEQYF
TRBD2 | TRBJ2-5 | - | TRBV18 | 17 | TGTGCCAGCTCGCCCCCGGGACTAGCGGCCGGGGCGAAGACCCAGTACTTC | CASSPPGLAAGAKTQYF
TRBD2 | TRBJ2-1 | few | TRBV20-1 | 14 | TGCAGTGCTAAGCGGGAGTTGAAGTACAATGAGCAGTTCTTC | CSAKRELKYNEQFF
- | TRBJ2-5 | - | TRBV24-1 | 14 | TGTGCCACCAGTGATTTTTCTTCCGGGGAGACCCAGTACTTC | CATSDFSSGETQYF
- | TRBJ2-2 | - | TRBV24-1 | 17 | TGTGCCACTAACTCAAGGGAAGGGGCCCTAAACACCGGGGAGCTGTTTTTT | CATNSREGALNTGELFF
- | TRBJ2-5 | - | TRBV25-1 | 15 | TGTGCCAGCAGTGAACTGGGGGCGGGTAGTGAGACCCAGTACTTC | CASSELGAGSETQYF
TRBD2 | TRBJ2-7 | - | TRBV27 | 18 | TGTGCCACCGTCCCTAGCGGGAGGGCCGGGCTCCGGGGCTACGAGCAGTACTTC | CATVPSGRAGLRGYEQYF